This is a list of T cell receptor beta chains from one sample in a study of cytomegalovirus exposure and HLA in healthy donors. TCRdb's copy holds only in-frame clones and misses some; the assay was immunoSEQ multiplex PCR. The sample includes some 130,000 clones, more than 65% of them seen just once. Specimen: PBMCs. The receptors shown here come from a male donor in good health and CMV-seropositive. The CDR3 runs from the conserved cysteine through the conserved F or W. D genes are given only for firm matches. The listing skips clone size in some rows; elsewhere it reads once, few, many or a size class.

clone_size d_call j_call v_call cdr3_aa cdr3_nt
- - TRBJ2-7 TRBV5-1 CASSLDLASYEQYF TGCGCCAGCAGCTTGGATCTAGCCTCCTACGAGCAGTACTTC
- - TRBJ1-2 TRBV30 CASHIIGGNYGYTF TGTGCCTCTCATATTATCGGCGGTAACTATGGCTACACCTTC
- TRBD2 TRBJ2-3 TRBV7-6 CASSLAGGEADTQYF TGTGCCAGCAGCTTAGCCGGGGGGGAGGCAGATACGCAGTATTTT
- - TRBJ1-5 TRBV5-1 CASSLGSGVAQPQHF TGCGCCAGCAGCTTGGGATCGGGGGTGGCTCAGCCCCAGCATTTT
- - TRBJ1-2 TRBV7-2 CASSSGMVLREIYGYTF TGTGCCAGCAGCTCGGGGATGGTCCTTAGGGAAATATATGGCTACACCTTC
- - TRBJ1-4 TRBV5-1 CASSGGTERNEKLFF TGCGCCAGCAGCGGCGGGACCGAGAGGAATGAAAAACTGTTTTTT
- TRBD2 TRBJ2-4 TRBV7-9 CASSFRAGGNSQYF TGTGCCAGCAGCTTCAGAGCGGGAGGTAACAGTCAGTACTTC
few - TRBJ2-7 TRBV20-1 CSARTIYEQYF TGCAGTGCTCGAACTATCTACGAGCAGTACTTC
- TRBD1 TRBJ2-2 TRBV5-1 CASSLDPGQGRNTGELFF TGCGCCAGCAGCCTAGACCCGGGACAGGGGCGGAACACCGGGGAGCTGTTTTTT
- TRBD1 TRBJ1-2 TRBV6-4 CASSDYPGQGRYTF TGTGCCAGCAGTGACTACCCCGGACAGGGCCGCTACACCTTC
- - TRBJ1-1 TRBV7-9 CSSSNRQDTEAFF TGTTCCAGCAGCAACCGACAGGACACTGAAGCTTTCTTT
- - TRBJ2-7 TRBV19 CASSPAGDYEQYF TGTGCCAGTAGTCCCGCAGGGGACTACGAGCAGTACTTC
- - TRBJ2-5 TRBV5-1 CASSLLGGNGQETQYF TGCGCCAGCAGCTTATTAGGGGGAAACGGCCAAGAGACCCAGTACTTC
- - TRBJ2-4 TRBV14 CASSQDGSVKNIQYF TGTGCCAGCAGCCAAGATGGCAGTGTCAAAAACATTCAGTACTTC
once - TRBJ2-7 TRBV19 CASSTFGGSNYEQYF TGTGCCAGTAGTACTTTTGGGGGCAGTAACTACGAGCAGTACTTC
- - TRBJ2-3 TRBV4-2 CASSYQADTQYF TGTGCCAGCAGCTACCAGGCAGATACGCAGTATTTT
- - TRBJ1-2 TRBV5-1 CASSLEFGALYGYTF TGCGCCAGCAGCTTGGAGTTTGGGGCCCTATATGGCTACACCTTC
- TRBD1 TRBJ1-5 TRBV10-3 CAISQGQGNQPQHF TGTGCCATCAGCCAGGGACAGGGGAATCAGCCCCAGCATTTT
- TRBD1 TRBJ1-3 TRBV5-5 CASSTFQGAPDTIYF TGTGCCAGCAGCACCTTCCAGGGGGCGCCAGACACCATATATTTT
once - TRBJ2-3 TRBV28 CASSALWGGTDTQYF TGTGCCAGCAGTGCCCTATGGGGGGGCACAGATACGCAGTATTTT
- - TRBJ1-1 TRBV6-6 CASSYVRTANTEAFF TGTGCCAGCAGTTACGTCCGGACAGCGAACACTGAAGCTTTCTTT
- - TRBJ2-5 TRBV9 CASSVGSTGGEQETQYF TGTGCCAGCAGCGTAGGGTCTACCGGAGGAGAACAAGAGACCCAGTACTTC
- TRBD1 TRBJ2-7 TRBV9 CASSPRTGVSYEQYF TGTGCCAGCAGCCCTAGGACAGGGGTCTCCTACGAGCAGTACTTC
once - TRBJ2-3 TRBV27 CASSLSARAGDTQYF TGTGCCAGCAGTTTAAGTGCTAGGGCGGGAGATACGCAGTATTTT
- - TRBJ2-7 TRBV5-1 CASSLKSVGREQYF TGCGCCAGCAGCTTGAAAAGTGTGGGGAGGGAGCAGTACTTC
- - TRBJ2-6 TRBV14 CAWRDSGANVLTF TGTGCCTGGCGGGACTCTGGGGCCAACGTCCTGACTTTC
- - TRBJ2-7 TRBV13 CASSPAGDEQYF TGTGCCAGCAGCCCCGCAGGGGACGAGCAGTACTTC
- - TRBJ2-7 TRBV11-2 CASSPIGRTGTTYEQYF TGTGCCAGCAGCCCTATTGGAAGGACAGGGACTACCTACGAGCAGTACTTC
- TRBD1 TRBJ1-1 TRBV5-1 CASSFPSGTGKTEAFF TGCGCCAGCAGCTTCCCATCCGGGACAGGGAAGACTGAAGCTTTCTTT
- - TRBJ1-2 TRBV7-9 CSSSTGTGTRGYTF TGTTCCAGCAGTACCGGTACAGGGACGCGTGGCTACACCTTC
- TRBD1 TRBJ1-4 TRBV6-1 CASSEGDSNEKLFF TGTGCCAGCAGTGAAGGGGACAGTAATGAAAAACTGTTTTTT
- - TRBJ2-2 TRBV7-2 CASSLGARGELFF TGTGCCAGCAGCTTAGGGGCCCGGGGGGAGCTGTTTTTT
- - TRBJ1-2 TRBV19 CASGGDGYTF TGTGCCAGTGGGGGGGATGGCTACACCTTC
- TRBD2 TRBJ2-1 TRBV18 CASSQVPGLAYNEQFF TGTGCCAGCTCACAAGTGCCGGGACTAGCGTACAATGAGCAGTTCTTC
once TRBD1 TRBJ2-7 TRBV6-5 CASSADDRGRQYF TGTGCCAGCAGTGCCGACGACAGGGGGCGGCAGTACTTC
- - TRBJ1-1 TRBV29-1 CSVGGGTEAFF TGCAGCGTGGGGGGGGGCACTGAAGCTTTCTTT
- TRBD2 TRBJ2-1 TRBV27 CASSLRTTSGISNEQFF TGTGCCAGCAGTCTCCGGACGACTAGCGGGATTTCCAATGAGCAGTTCTTC
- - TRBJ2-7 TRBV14 CASSQPGLSYEQYF TGTGCCAGCAGCCAACCAGGGCTCTCCTACGAGCAGTACTTC
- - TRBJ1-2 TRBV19 CASSRTANGYTF TGTGCCAGTAGTAGGACAGCAAATGGCTACACCTTC
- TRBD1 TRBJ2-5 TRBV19 CASSSVGTAKETQYF TGTGCCAGTAGTTCAGTGGGGACAGCCAAAGAGACCCAGTACTTC
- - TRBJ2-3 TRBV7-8 CASSRVEDTQYF TGTGCCAGCAGCCGGGTTGAAGATACGCAGTATTTT
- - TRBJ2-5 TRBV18 CASSPGLQETQYF TGTGCCAGCTCACCGGGCCTCCAAGAGACCCAGTACTTC
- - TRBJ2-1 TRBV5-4 CASSLGPLRGDEQFF TGTGCCAGCAGCTTGGGGCCTTTGAGAGGCGATGAGCAGTTCTTC
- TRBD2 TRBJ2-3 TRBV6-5 CASRLAGATDTQYF TGTGCCAGCAGGCTAGCGGGAGCCACAGATACGCAGTATTTT
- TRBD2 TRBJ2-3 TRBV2 CASSEGLAGATDTQYF TGTGCCAGCAGTGAAGGGCTAGCGGGGGCAACAGATACGCAGTATTTT
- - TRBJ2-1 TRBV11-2 CASSSGFNNEQFF TGTGCCAGCAGCTCAGGGTTCAACAATGAGCAGTTCTTC
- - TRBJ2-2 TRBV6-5 CASSSRTVRNTGELFF TGTGCCAGCAGTTCTAGGACAGTCAGGAACACCGGGGAGCTGTTTTTT
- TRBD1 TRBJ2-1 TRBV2 CASSLGQDNEQFF TGTGCCAGCAGCCTGGGACAGGACAATGAGCAGTTCTTC
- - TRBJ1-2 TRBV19 CASSTGLTEDYGYTF TGTGCCAGTAGTACCGGTCTGACAGAAGACTATGGCTACACCTTC
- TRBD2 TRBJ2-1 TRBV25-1 CASRVAGGPNEQFF TGTGCCAGCAGAGTGGCGGGAGGGCCTAATGAGCAGTTCTTC
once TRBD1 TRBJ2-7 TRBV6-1 CASNQGEAYEQYF TGTGCCAGCAATCAGGGGGAAGCCTACGAGCAGTACTTC
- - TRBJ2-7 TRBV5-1 CASSLQGPLSYEQYF TGCGCCAGCAGCCTGCAGGGGCCACTCTCCTACGAGCAGTACTTC
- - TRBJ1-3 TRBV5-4 CASSLDRGNTIYF TGTGCCAGCAGCTTGGACAGGGGAAACACCATATATTTT
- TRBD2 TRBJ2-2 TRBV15 CATSRDPAGGPELFF TGTGCCACCAGCAGAGATCCAGCGGGAGGGCCGGAGCTGTTTTTT
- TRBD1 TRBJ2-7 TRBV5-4 CASSLGGAGGVEQYF TGTGCCAGCAGCTTGGGTGGGGCAGGGGGCGTCGAGCAGTACTTC
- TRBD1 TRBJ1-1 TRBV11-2 CASSRDRVNTEAFF TGTGCCAGCAGCAGAGACAGGGTGAACACTGAAGCTTTCTTT
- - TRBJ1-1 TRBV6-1 CASSPINTEAFF TGTGCCAGCAGCCCCATTAACACTGAAGCTTTCTTT
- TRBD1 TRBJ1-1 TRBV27 CASSLSAGTAIHTEAFF TGTGCCAGCAGTTTATCCGCGGGGACAGCTATACACACTGAAGCTTTCTTT
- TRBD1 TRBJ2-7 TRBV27 CASSPGGSLSYEQYF TGTGCCAGCAGTCCAGGGGGTTCCCTCTCCTACGAGCAGTACTTC